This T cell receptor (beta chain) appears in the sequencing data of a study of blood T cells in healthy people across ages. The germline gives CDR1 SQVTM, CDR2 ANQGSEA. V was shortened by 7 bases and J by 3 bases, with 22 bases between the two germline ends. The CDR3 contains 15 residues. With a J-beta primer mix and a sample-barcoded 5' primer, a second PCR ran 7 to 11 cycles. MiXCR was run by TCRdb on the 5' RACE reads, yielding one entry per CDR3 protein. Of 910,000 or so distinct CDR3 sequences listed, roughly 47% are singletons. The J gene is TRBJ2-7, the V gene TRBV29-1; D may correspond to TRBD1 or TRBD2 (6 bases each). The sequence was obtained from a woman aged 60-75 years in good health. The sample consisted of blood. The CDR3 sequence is CSALDARGQRYEQYF. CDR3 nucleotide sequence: TGCAGCGCCCTAGATGCCCGGGGGCAACGCTACGAGCAGTACTTC.